This note documents a single TCR beta chain sequence. Its specificity is not known. The data were taken from a study of a mutant IDH1 vaccine in newly diagnosed glioma. For the study at large: Prior therapy was radiotherapy, temozolomide, or both; most received both.

Time point of the sample: week 47, end of study. The vaccine gave 300 ug of a 20-mer mutant IDH1 peptide subcutaneously per dose. Patients received eight vaccinations in weeks 1, 3, 5, 7, 11, 15, 19, 23. Astrocytomas found in donors were new, WHO grade 3 or 4, IDH1-mutant and ATRX-lost. V was pared by 3 bases and J by 6 bases, with 10 bases between. Germline values: CDR1 SGHTS, CDR2 YDEGEE. The CDR3 runs to 12 residues. Sequencing used immunoSEQ multiplex PCR; TCRdb keeps in-frame clones, though not all of them. This sample carries roughly 46,000 clones, roughly 83% of them seen once, and the ten largest clones take about 4.5%.

The TCR originated in a woman in her 30s with glioma. Some clones in this sample may be carry-over from other donors' samples. The chain is built from TRBV5-8 and TRBJ2-7, with TRBD1 as a possible D gene (5 bases). The material sequenced was PBMCs, taken from a glioma patient whose treatment included an IDH1 peptide vaccine. The CDR3 is CASSSLRGEQYF. The CDR3 DNA is TGTGCCAGCAGCTCCTTAAGGGGCGAGCAGTACTTC.